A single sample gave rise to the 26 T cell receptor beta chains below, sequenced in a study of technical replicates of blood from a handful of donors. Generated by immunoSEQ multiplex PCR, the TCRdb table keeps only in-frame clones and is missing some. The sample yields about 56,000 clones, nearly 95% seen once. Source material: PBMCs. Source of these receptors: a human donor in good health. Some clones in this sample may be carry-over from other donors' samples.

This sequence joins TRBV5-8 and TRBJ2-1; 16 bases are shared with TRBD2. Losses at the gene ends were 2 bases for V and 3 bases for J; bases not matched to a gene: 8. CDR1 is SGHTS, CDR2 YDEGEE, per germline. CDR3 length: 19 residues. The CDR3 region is CASSLRGTSGRANYNEQFF. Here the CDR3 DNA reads TGTGCCAGCAGCTTAAGGGGGACTAGCGGGAGGGCGAACTACAATGAGCAGTTCTTC. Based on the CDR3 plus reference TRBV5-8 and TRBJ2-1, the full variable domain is EAGVTQSPTHLIKTRGQQATLRCSPISGHTSVYWYQQALGLGLQFLLWYDEGEERNRGNFPPRFSGRQFPNYSSELNVNALELEDSALYLCASSLRGTSGRANYNEQFFGPGTRLTVL.

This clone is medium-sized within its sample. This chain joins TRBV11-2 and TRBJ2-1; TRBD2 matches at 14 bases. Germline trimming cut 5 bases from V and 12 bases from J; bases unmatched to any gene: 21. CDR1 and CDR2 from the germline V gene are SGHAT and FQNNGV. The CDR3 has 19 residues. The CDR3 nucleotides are TGTGCCAGCAGCGATAGTTGGGGTATTAGGACTAGCGGGGGGAAGGGGCAGTTCTTC. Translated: CASSDSWGIRTSGGKGQFF. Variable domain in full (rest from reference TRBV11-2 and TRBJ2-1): EAGVAQSPRYKIIEKRQSVAFWCNPISGHATLYWYQQILGQGPKLLIQFQNNGVVDDSQLPKDRFSAERLKGVDSTLKIQPAKLEDSAVYLCASSDSWGIRTSGGKGQFFGPGTRLTVL.

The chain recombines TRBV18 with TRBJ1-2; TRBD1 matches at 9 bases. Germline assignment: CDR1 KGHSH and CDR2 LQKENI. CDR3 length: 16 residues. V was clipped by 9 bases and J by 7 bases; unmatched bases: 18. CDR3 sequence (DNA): TGTGCCAGTCAAATTTCCCACGGGACAGGGTCAGGTGGCTACACCTTC. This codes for CASQISHGTGSGGYTF.

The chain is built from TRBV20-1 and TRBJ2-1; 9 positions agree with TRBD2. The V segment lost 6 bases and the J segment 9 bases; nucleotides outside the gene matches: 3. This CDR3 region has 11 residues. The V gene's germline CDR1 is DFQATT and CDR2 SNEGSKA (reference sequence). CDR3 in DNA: TGCAGTGCGGGCGGGAGGGTTGAGCAGTTCTTC. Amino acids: CSAGGRVEQFF.

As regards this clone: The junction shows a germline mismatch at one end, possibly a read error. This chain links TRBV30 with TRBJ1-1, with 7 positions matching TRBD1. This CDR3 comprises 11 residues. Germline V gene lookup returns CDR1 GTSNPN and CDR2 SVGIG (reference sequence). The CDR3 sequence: CAWRTGPEAFF. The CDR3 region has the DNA TGTGCCTGGAGGACAGGGCCTGAAGCCTTCTTT.

The CDR3 DNA follows: TGTGCCAGCAGTCCGAGGGGGCCGGGCTCCTACGAGCAGTACTTC. The encoded protein is CASSPRGPGSYEQYF. This rearrangement joins TRBV27 to TRBJ2-7, with 7 bases lining up with TRBD1. Germline CDR1 MNHEY, CDR2 SMNVEV (reference sequence). With 5 bases clipped from V and 0 bases from J, the junction kept 7 bases outside the gene matches. The CDR3 runs 15 residues.

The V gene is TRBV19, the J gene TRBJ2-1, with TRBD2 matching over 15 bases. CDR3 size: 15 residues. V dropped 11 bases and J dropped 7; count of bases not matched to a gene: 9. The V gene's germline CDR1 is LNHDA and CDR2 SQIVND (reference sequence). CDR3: CAAQSGTSGRNEQFF. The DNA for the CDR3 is TGTGCCGCACAGTCCGGGACTAGCGGGAGGAATGAGCAGTTCTTC.

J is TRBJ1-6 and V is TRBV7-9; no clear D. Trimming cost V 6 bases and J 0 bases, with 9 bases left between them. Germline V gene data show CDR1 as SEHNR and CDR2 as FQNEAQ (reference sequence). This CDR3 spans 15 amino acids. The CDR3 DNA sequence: TGTGCCAGCAGTGGGCAGAGCTCCTATAATTCACCCCTCCACTTT. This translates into CASSGQSSYNSPLHF.

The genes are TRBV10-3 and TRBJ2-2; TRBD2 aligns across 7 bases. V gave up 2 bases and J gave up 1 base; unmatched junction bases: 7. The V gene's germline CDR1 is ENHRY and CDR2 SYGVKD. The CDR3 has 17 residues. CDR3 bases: TGTGCCATCAGTGAGGATGGGGACTACCAGAACACCGGGGAGCTGTTTTTT. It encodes CAISEDGDYQNTGELFF.

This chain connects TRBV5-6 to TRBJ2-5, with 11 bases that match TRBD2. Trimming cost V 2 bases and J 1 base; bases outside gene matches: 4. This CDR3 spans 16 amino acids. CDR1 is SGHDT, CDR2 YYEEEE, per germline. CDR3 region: CASSFRLAGFQETQYF. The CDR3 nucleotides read TGTGCCAGCAGCTTTCGACTAGCGGGGTTCCAAGAGACCCAGTACTTC.

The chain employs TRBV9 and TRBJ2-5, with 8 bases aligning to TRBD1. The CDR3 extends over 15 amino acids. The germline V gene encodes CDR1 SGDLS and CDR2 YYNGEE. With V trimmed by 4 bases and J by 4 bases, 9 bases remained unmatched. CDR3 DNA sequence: TGTGCCAGCAGCCACACGAGTGGACAGGGAGAGACCCAGTACTTC. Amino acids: CASSHTSGQGETQYF.

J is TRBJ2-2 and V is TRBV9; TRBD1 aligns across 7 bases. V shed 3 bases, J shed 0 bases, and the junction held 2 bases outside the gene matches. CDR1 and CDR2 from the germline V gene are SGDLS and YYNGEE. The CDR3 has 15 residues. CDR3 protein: CASSGTGANTGELFF. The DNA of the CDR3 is TGTGCCAGCAGCGGAACAGGGGCGAACACCGGGGAGCTGTTTTTT. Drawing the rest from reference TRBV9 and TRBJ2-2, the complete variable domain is DSGVTQTPKHLITATGQRVTLRCSPRSGDLSVYWYQQSLDQGLQFLIQYYNGEERAKGNILERFSAQQFPDLHSELNLSSLELGDSALYFCASSGTGANTGELFFGEGSRLTVL.

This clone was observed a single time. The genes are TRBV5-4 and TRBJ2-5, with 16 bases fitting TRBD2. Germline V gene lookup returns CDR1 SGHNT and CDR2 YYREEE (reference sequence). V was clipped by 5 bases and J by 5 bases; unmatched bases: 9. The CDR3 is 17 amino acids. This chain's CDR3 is CASSSGTSGGAGETQYF. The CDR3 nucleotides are TGTGCCAGCAGTTCCGGGACTAGCGGGGGGGCCGGCGAGACCCAGTACTTC.

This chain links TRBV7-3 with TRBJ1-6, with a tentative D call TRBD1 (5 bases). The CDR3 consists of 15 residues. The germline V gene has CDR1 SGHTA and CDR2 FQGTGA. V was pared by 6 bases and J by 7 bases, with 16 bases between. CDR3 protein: CASSLRGSLNSPLHF. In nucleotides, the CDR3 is TGTGCCAGCAGTCTACGGGGGAGCCTAAATTCACCCCTCCACTTT. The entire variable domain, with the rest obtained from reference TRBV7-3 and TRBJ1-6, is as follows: GAGVSQTPSNKVTEKGKYVELRCDPISGHTALYWYRQSLGQGPEFLIYFQGTGAADDSGLPNDRFFAVRPEGSVSTLKIQRTERGDSAVYLCASSLRGSLNSPLHFGNGTRLTVT.

CDR3 protein: CASSLGGLAGLYNEQFF. CDR3 nucleotides: TGTGCCAGCAGCTTGGGGGGACTAGCGGGACTGTACAATGAGCAGTTCTTC. J is TRBJ2-1 and V is TRBV7-9; the match to TRBD2 covers 13 bases. Germline CDR1 and CDR2: SEHNR and FQNEAQ (reference sequence). The trim removed 3 bases at V and 4 bases at J, leaving 6 bases unmatched. CDR3 size: 17 residues.

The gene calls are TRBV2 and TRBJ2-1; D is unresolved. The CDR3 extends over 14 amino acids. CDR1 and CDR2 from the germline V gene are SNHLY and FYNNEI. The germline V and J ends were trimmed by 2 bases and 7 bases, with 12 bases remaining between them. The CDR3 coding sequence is TGTGCCAGCAGTGAAAACCAGGATTGGAATGAGCAGTTCTTC. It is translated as CASSENQDWNEQFF.

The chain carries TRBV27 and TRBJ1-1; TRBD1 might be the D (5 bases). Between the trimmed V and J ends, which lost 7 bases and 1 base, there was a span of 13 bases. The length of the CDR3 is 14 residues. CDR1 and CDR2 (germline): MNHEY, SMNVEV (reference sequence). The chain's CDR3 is CASIKLGGNTEAFF. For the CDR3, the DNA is TGTGCCAGCATTAAGTTGGGGGGGAACACTGAAGCTTTCTTT.

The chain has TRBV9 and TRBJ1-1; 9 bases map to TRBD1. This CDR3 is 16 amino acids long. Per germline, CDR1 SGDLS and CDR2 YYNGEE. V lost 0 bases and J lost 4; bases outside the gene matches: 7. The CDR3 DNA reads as TGTGCCAGCAGCGTAGGTGGACAGGGGTTGGGCACTGAAGCTTTCTTT. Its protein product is CASSVGGQGLGTEAFF.

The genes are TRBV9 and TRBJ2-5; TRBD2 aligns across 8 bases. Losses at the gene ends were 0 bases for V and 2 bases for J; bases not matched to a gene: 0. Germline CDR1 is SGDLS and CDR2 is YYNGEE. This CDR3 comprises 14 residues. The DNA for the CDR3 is TGTGCCAGCAGCGTAGCGGGAGGGCAAGAGACCCAGTACTTC. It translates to CASSVAGGQETQYF.

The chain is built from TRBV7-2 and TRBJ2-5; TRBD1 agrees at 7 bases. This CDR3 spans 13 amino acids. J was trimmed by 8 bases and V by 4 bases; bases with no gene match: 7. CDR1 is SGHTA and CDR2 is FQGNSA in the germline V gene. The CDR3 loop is CASSSGQTRTQYF. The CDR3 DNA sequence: TGTGCCAGCAGCTCGGGACAGACCCGAACCCAGTACTTC.

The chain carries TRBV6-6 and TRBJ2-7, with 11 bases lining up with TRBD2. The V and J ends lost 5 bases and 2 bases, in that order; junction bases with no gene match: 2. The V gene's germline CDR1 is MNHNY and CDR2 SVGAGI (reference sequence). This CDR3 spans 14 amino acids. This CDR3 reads CASSGTSGTYEQYF. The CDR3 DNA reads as TGTGCCAGCAGTGGGACTAGCGGTACCTACGAGCAGTACTTC.

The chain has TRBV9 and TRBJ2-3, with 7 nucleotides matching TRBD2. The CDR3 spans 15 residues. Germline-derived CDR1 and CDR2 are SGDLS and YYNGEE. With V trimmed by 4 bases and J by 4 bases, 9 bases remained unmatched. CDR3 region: CASSPGWGRADTQYF. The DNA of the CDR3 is TGTGCCAGCAGCCCCGGCTGGGGGAGGGCAGATACGCAGTATTTT. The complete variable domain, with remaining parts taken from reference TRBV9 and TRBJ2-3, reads DSGVTQTPKHLITATGQRVTLRCSPRSGDLSVYWYQQSLDQGLQFLIQYYNGEERAKGNILERFSAQQFPDLHSELNLSSLELGDSALYFCASSPGWGRADTQYFGPGTRLTVL.

The chain's CDR3 is CASSLVPGINEKLFF. CDR3 DNA: TGCGCCAGCAGCTTGGTTCCGGGTATTAATGAAAAACTGTTTTTT. The chain employs TRBV5-1 and TRBJ1-4; no reliable D call. Germline V gene lookup returns CDR1 SGHRS and CDR2 YFSETQ. The CDR3 runs to 15 residues. Deletions cut 0 bases from V and 4 bases from J, with 10 bases between.

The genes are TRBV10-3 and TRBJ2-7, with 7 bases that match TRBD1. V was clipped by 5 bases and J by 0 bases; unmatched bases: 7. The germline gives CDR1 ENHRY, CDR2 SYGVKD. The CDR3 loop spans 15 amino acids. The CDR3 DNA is TGTGCCATCAGTCAGCAGGGGGTAAGCTCCTACGAGCAGTACTTC. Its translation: CAISQQGVSSYEQYF.

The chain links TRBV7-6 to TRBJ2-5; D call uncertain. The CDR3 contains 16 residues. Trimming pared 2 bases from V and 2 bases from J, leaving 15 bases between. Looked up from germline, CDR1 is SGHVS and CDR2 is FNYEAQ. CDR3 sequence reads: CASSLNTVQAQETQYF. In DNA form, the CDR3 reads TGTGCCAGCAGCTTAAACACCGTTCAGGCTCAAGAGACCCAGTACTTC.

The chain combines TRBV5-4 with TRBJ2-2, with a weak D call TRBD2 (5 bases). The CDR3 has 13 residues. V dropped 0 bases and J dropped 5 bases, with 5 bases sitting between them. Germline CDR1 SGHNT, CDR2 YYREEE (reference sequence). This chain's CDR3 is CASSLVATGELFF. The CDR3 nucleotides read TGTGCCAGCAGCTTGGTAGCGACCGGGGAGCTGTTTTTT.